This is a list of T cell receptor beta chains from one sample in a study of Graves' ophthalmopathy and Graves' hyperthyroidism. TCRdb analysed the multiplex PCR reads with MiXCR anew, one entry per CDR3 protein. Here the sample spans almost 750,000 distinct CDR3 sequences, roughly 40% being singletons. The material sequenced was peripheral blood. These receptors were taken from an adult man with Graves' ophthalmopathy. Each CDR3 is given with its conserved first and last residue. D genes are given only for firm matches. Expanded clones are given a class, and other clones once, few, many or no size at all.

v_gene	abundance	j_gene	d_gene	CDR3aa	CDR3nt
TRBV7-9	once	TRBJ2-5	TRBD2	CASSLARASGQETQYF	TGTGCCAGCAGCTTAGCTCGGGCTAGCGGACAAGAGACCCAGTACTTC
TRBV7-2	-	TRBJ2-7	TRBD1	CASSSDRALGEQYF	TGTGCCAGCAGCTCCGACAGGGCCTTGGGGGAGCAGTACTTC
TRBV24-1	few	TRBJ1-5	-	CASSLAREGYSNQPQHF	TGTGCCAGCAGTTTAGCTAGGGAGGGCTATAGCAATCAGCCCCAGCATTTT
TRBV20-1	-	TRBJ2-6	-	CSAPWGVSANVLTF	TGCAGTGCTCCCTGGGGTGTTTCGGCCAACGTCCTGACTTTC
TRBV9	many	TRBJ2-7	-	CASSVGRQGYEQYF	TGTGCCAGCAGCGTAGGTAGGCAGGGCTACGAGCAGTACTTC
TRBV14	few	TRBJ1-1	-	CASSVRASNTEAFF	TGTGCCAGCAGCGTACGGGCCTCCAACACTGAAGCTTTCTTT
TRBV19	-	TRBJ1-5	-	CASSIWGGNNQPQHF	TGTGCCAGTAGTATTTGGGGAGGGAACAATCAGCCCCAGCATTTT
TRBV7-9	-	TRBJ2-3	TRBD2	CASSLARLAGGMPDTQYF	TGTGCCAGCAGCTTAGCTAGGCTAGCGGGAGGTATGCCAGATACGCAGTACTTT
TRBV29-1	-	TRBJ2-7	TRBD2	CSLGVAGDEQYF	TGCAGCTTGGGGGTAGCGGGAGATGAGCAGTACTTC
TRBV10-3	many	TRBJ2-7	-	CAINPGGDRASYEQYF	TGTGCCATCAACCCGGGGGGGGACAGGGCCTCCTACGAGCAGTACTTC
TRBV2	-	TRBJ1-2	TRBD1	CASSARNGQGNYGYTF	TGTGCCAGCAGTGCTAGAAATGGACAGGGGAACTATGGCTACACCTTC
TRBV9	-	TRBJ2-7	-	CASSADGHSYEQYF	TGTGCCAGCAGCGCGGACGGGCACTCCTACGAGCAGTACTTC
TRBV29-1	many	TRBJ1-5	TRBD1	CSAITGGTNQPQHF	TGCAGCGCGATAACAGGGGGTACAAATCAGCCCCAGCATTTT
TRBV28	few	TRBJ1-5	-	CASSFPNDRLYYSNQPQHF	TGTGCCAGCAGTTTCCCTAACGACAGGTTGTACTATAGCAATCAGCCCCAGCATTTT
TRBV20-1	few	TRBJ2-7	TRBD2	CSARATSGSYEQYF	TGCAGTGCTAGAGCGACTAGCGGGAGTTACGAGCAGTACTTC
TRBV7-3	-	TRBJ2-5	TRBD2	CASSEHLAGGVETQYF	TGTGCCAGCAGCGAGCATCTAGCGGGGGGCGTTGAGACCCAGTACTTC
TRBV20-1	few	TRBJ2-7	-	CTGSGTVSYEQYF	TGCACCGGCTCCGGGACGGTCTCCTACGAGCAGTACTTC
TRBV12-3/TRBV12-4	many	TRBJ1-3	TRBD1	CASSDRDSGNTIYF	TGTGCCAGCAGCGACAGGGACTCTGGAAACACCATATATTTT
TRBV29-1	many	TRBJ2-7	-	CSAIGRYSYEQYF	TGCAGCGCGATCGGACGGTACTCCTACGAGCAGTACTTC
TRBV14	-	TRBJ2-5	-	CASSQVRTGTQYF	TGTGCCAGCAGCCAAGTACGGACCGGAACCCAGTACTTC
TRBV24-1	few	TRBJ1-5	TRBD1	CASSVAPGQGIWPQHF	TGTGCCAGCAGCGTGGCTCCGGGACAGGGTATTTGGCCCCAGCATTTT
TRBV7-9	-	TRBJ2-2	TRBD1	CASSLRTGAITGELFF	TGTGCCAGTAGTCTTCGGACAGGGGCGATCACCGGGGAGCTGTTTTTT
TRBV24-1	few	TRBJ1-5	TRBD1	CATSDPGTGGRSNQPQHF	TGTGCCACCAGTGACCCAGGGACAGGGGGCCGAAGCAATCAGCCCCAGCATTTT
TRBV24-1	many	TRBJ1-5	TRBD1	CASSSRDRSNQPQHF	TGTGCCAGCAGTTCCCGGGACAGGAGCAATCAGCCCCAGCATTTT
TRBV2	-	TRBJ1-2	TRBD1	CASRSDRGPGGYTF	TGTGCCAGCAGATCAGACAGGGGGCCGGGGGGCTACACCTTC
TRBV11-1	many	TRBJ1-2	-	CASSPAGGGGYGYTF	TGTGCCAGCAGCCCCGCTGGGGGTGGTGGCTATGGCTACACCTTC
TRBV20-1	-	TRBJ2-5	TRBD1	CSARGQGAGGNQPQYF	TGCAGTGCTAGGGGACAGGGGGCGGGAGGCAATCAGCCCCAGTACTTC
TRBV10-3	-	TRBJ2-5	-	CASKMVLAGDTETQYF	TGTGCCAGCAAGATGGTGCTGGCAGGGGATACGGAGACCCAGTACTTC
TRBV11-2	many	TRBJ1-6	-	CASRTLGGPSPLHF	TGTGCCAGCAGGACTTTGGGGGGGCCGTCACCCCTCCACTTT
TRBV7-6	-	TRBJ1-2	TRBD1	CASSLVQGQGNYGYTF	TGTGCCAGCAGCTTAGTACAGGGACAGGGGAACTATGGCTACACCTTC
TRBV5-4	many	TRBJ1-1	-	CASSSWDSTEAFF	TGTGCCAGCAGCTCGTGGGATAGCACTGAAGCTTTCTTT
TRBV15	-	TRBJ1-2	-	CAASSERRDYGYTF	TGTGCCGCCAGCAGTGAGCGGCGAGACTATGGCTACACCTTC
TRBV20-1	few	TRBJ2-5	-	CSATSAETQYF	TGCAGTGCTACATCCGCGGAGACCCAGTACTTC
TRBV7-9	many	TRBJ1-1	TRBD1	CASSTRQGQNTEAFF	TGTGCCAGCAGCACACGACAGGGGCAGAACACTGAAGCTTTCTTT
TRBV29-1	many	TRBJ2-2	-	CSVEVLNTGELFF	TGCAGCGTTGAAGTCCTGAACACCGGGGAGCTGTTTTTT
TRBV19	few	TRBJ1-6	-	CASRTGDSPLHF	TGTGCCAGTCGGACGGGGGATTCACCCCTCCACTTT
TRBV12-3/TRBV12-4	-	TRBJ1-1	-	CASSFVGATEAFF	TGTGCCAGCAGTTTCGTGGGGGCCACTGAAGCTTTCTTT
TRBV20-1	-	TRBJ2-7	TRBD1	CSARTGRSYEQYF	TGCAGTGCTAGGACAGGGCGGTCCTACGAGCAGTACTTC
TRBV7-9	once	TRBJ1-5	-	CASSLGSARYSNQPQHF	TGTGCCAGCAGCTTGGGGTCAGCAAGATATAGCAATCAGCCCCAGCATTTT